The source of this TCR beta chain is a study of shared clonotypes between healthy human individuals. This CDR3 is 15 amino acids long. Looked up from germline, CDR1 is MNHEY and CDR2 is SMNVEV (reference sequence). V lost 5 bases and J lost 0; bases outside the gene matches: 4. Samples underwent the assay at deep level. Sorted-subset replicate PCR reactions were performed with around 210 ng DNA, corresponding to about 30,000 T cell genomes. Sequencing was performed with immunoSEQ multiplex PCR; in TCRdb, only in-frame clones are kept and a portion is missing. The sample records roughly 2,000,000 clones, just under 95% being singletons. The naive CD8 population came from CD45RO-negative cells selected for CCR7, without terminally differentiated effector memory CD45RA+ cells. This clone was counted a single time. What it binds is not known. Study outcomes and limitations: Non-shared clonotypes displayed generation probabilities falling below those of clonotypes present in all four donors. For naive CD4 cells, around 5% of clonotypes were shared across a handful of donors.

This TCR was sampled from a man aged 18-30 years in good health. The chain has TRBV27 and TRBJ2-3; 8 bases map to TRBD2. The specimen sequenced was naive CD8+ T cells sorted from blood. The CDR3 sequence is CASSPRTSSTDTQYF. DNA for the CDR3: TGTGCCAGCAGTCCCCGGACTAGCAGCACAGATACGCAGTATTTT.